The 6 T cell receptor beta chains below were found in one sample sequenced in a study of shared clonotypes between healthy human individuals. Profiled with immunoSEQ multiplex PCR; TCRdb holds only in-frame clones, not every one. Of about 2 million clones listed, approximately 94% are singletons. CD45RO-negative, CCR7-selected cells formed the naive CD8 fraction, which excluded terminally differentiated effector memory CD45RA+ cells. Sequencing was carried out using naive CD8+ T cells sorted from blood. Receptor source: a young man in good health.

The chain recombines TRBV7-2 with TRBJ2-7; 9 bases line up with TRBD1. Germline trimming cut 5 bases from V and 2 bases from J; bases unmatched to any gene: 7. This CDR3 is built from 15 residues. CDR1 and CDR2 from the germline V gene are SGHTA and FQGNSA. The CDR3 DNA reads TGTGCCAGCAGCCCCGGGACAGGGCCCGCCTACGAGCAGTACTTC. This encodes CASSPGTGPAYEQYF.

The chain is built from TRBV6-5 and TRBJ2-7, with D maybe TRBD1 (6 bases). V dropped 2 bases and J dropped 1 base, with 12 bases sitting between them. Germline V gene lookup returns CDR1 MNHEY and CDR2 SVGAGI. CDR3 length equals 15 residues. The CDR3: CASSYGQGHSYEQYF. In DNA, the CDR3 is TGTGCCAGCAGTTACGGGCAGGGGCATTCCTACGAGCAGTACTTC.

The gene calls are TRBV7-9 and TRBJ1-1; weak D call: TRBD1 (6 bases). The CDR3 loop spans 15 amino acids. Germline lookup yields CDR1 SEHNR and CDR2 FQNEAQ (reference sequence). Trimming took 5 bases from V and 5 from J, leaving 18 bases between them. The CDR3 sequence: CASSNPDRSLTEAFF. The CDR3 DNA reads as TGTGCCAGCAGCAACCCCGACAGGTCTCTGACTGAAGCTTTCTTT.

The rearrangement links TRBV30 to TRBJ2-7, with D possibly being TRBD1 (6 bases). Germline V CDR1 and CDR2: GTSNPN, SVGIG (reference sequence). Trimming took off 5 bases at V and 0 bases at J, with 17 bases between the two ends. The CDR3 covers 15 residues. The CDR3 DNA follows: TGTGCCTGGGGCCCGGACAGCACAAGCTCCTACGAGCAGTACTTC. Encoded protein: CAWGPDSTSSYEQYF. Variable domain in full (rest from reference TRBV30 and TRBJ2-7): SQTIHQWPATLVQPVGSPLSLECTVEGTSNPNLYWYRQAAGRGLQLLFYSVGIGQISSEVPQNLSASRPQDRQFILSSKKLLLSDSGFYLCAWGPDSTSSYEQYFGPGTRLTVT.

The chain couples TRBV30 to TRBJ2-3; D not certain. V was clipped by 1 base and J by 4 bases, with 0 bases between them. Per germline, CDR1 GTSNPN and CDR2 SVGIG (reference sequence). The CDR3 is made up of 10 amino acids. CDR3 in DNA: TGTGCCTGGAGTGCAGATACGCAGTATTTT. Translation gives CAWSADTQYF.

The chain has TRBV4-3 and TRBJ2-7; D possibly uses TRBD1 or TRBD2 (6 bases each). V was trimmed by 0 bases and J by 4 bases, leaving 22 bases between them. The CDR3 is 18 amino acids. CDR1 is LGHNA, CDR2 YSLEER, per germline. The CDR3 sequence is CASSQEPNGGAGSYEQYF. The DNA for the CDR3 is TGCGCCAGCAGCCAAGAACCCAACGGGGGCGCGGGGTCTTACGAGCAGTACTTC.